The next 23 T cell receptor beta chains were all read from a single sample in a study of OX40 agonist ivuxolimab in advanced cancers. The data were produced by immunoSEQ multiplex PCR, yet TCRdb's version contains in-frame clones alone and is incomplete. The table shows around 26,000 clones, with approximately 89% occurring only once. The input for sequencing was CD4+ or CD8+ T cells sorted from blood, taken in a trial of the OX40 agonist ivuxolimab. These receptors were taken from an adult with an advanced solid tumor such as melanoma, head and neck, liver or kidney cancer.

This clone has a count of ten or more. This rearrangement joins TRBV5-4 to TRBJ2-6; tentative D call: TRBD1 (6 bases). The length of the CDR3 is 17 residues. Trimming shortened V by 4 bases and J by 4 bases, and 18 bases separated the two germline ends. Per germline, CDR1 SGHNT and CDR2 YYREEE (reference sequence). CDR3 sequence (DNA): TGTGCCAGCAGCATGGGGACACCCTCCGGGGGGGCCAACGTCCTGACTTTC. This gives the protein CASSMGTPSGGANVLTF.

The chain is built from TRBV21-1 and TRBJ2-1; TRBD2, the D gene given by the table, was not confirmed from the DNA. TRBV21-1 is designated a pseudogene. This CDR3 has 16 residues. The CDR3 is CASSKVGLAGGNEQFF. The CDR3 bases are TGTGCCAGCAGCAAAGTTGGACTAGCGGGAGGCAATGAGCAGTTCTTC.

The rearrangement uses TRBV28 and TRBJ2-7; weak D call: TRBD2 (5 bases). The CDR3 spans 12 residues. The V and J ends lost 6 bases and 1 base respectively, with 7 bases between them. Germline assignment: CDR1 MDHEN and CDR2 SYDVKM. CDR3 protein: CASRAVSYEQYF. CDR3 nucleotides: TGTGCCAGCAGAGCGGTGTCCTACGAGCAGTACTTC.

The CDR3: CASSQARTSGTHLGEQYF. The CDR3 DNA follows: TGTGCCAGCAGCCAGGCGCGGACTAGCGGGACCCATCTGGGGGAGCAGTACTTC. V gene TRBV28 combines with J gene TRBJ2-7; 12 positions agree with TRBD2. CDR1 and CDR2 from the germline V gene are MDHEN and SYDVKM. With 6 bases clipped from V and 7 bases from J, the junction kept 19 bases outside the gene matches. The CDR3 is made up of 18 amino acids.

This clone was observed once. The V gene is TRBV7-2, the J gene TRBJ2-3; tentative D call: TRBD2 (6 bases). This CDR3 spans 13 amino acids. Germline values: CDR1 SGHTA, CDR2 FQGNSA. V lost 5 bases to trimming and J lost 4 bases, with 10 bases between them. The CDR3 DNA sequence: TGTGCCAGCAGCCCACCGGGGGCAGATACGCAGTATTTT. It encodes CASSPPGADTQYF.

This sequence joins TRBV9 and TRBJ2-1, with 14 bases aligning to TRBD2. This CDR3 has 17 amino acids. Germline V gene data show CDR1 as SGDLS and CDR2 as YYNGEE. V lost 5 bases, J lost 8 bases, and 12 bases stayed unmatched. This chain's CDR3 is CASSNSGLAGAMDEQFF. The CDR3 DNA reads TGTGCCAGCAGTAACTCGGGACTAGCGGGAGCAATGGATGAGCAGTTCTTC. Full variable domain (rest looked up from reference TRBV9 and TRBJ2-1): DSGVTQTPKHLITATGQRVTLRCSPRSGDLSVYWYQQSLDQGLQFLIQYYNGEERAKGNILERFSAQQFPDLHSELNLSSLELGDSALYFCASSNSGLAGAMDEQFFGPGTRLTVL.

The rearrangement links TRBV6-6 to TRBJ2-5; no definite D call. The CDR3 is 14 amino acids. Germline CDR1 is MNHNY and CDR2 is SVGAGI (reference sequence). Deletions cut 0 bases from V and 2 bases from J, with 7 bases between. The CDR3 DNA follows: TGTGCCAGCAGTTACTCGGGCGGACAAGAGACCCAGTACTTC. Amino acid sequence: CASSYSGGQETQYF.

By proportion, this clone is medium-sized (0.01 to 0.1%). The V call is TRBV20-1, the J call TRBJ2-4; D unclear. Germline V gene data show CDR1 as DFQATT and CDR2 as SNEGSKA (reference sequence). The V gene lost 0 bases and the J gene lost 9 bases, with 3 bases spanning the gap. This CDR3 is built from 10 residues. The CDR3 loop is CSARDFIQYF. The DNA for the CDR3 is TGCAGTGCTAGAGACTTCATTCAGTACTTC.

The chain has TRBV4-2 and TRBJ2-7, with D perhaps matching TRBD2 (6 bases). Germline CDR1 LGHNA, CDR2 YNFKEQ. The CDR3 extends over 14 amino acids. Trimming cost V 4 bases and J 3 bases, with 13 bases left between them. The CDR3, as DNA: TGTGCCAGCAGCCCGGGACTTTCCAACTACGAGCAGTACTTC. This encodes CASSPGLSNYEQYF.

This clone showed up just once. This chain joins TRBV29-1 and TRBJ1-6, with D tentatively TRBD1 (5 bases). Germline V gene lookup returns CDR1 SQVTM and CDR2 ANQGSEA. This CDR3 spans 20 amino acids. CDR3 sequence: CIIPPPLRKSRGSYNSPLHF. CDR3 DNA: TGCATCATCCCACCCCCCCTCAGGAAAAGTAGGGGCTCCTATAATTCACCCCTCCACTTT.

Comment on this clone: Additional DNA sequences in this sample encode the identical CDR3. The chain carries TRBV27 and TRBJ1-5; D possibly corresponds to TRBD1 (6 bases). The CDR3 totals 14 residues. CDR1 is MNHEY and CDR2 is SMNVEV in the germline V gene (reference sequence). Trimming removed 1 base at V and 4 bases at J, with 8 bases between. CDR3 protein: CASSLLGGNQPQHF. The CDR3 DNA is TGTGCCAGCAGTTTATTAGGGGGGAATCAGCCCCAGCATTTT.

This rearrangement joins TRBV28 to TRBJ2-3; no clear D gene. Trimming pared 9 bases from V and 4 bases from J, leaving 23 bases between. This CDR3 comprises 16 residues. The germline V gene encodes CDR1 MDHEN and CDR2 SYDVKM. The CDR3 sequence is CASTHNAGNSADTQYF. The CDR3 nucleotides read TGTGCCAGTACCCATAACGCAGGCAATTCGGCAGATACGCAGTATTTT.

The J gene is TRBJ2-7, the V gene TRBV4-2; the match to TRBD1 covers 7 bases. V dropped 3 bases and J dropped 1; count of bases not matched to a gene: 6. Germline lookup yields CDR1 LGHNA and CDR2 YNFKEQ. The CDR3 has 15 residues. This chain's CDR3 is CASSQTGTVSYEQYF. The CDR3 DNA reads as TGTGCCAGCAGCCAGACCGGGACAGTTTCCTACGAGCAGTACTTC.

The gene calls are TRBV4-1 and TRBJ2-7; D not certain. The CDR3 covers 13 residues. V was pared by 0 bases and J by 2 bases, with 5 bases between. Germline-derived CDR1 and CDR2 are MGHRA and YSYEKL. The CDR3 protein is CASSQDGPYEQYF. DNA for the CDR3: TGCGCCAGCAGCCAAGATGGGCCCTACGAGCAGTACTTC.

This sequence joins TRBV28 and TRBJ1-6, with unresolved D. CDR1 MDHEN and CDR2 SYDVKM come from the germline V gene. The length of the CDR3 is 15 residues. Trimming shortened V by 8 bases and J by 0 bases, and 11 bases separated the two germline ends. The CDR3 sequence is CASSLRSSYNSPLHF. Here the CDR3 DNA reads TGTGCCAGCTCTTTGAGGAGCTCCTATAATTCACCCCTCCACTTT.

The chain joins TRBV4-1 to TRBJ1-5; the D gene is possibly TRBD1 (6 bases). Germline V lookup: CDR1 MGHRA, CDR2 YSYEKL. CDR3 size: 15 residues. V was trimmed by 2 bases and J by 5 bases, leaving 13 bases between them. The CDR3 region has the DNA TGCGCCAGCAGCCAAATCCGGGGGCTTGATCAGCCCCAGCATTTT. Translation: CASSQIRGLDQPQHF.

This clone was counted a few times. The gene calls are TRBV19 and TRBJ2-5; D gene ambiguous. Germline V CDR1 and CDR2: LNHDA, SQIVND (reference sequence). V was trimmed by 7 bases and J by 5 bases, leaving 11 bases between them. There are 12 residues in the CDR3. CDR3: CASNNGVETQYF. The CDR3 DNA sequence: TGTGCCAGTAATAATGGTGTGGAGACCCAGTACTTC.

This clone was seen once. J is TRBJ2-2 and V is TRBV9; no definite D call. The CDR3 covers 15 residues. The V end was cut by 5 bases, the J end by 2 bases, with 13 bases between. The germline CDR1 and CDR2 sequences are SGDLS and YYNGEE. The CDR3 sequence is CASSVTRSNTGELFF. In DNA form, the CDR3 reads TGTGCCAGCAGTGTCACGAGGTCTAACACCGGGGAGCTGTTTTTT.

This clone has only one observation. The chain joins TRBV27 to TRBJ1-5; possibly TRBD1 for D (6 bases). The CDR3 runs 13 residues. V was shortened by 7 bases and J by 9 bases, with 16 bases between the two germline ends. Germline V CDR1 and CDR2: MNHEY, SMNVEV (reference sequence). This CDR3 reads CASKGGRLLPQHF. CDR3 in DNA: TGTGCCAGCAAGGGGGGCCGTCTTCTGCCCCAGCATTTT.

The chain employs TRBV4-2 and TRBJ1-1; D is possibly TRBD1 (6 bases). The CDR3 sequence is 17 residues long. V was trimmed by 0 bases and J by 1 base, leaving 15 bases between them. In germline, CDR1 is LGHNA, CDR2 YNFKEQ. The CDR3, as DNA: TGTGCCAGCAGCCAAGACCCCCCCGGGGGCTGGAACACTGAAGCTTTCTTT. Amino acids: CASSQDPPGGWNTEAFF.

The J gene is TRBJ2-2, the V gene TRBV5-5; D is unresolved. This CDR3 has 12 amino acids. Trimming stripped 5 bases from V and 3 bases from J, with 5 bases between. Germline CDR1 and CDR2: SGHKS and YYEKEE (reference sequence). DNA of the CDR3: TGTGCCAGCAGTTACGACACCGGGGAGCTGTTTTTT. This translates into CASSYDTGELFF.

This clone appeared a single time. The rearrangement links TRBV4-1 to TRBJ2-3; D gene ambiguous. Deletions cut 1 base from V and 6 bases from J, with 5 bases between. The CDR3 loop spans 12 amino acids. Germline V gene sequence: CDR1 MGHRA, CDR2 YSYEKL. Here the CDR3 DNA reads TGCGCCAGCAGCCAAGCAAGTGATACGCAGTATTTT. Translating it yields CASSQASDTQYF.

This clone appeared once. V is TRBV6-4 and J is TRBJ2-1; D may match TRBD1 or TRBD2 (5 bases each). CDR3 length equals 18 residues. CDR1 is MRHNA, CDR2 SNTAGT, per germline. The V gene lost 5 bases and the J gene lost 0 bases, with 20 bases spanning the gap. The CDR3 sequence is CASSPSGRGGRSYNEQFF. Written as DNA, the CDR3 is TGTGCCAGCAGTCCCAGCGGCCGTGGGGGACGCTCCTACAATGAGCAGTTCTTC.